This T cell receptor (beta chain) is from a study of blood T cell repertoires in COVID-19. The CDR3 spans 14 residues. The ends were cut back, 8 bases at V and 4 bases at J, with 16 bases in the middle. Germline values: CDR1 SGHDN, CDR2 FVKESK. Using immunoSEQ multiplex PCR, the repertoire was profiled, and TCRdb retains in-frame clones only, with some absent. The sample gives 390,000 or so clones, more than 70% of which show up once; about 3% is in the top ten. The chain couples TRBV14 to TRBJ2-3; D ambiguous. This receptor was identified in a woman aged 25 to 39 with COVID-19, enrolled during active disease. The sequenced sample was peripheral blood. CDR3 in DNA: TGTGCCAGCGCCAGGTTAAGAAGGTCAGATACGCAGTATTTT. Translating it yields CASARLRRSDTQYF.